Shown below are 5 T cell receptor beta chains from a single sample sequenced in a study of CD8+CD57+ T cells in acquired aplastic anemia (dated by TCRdb to the late 2010s). TCRdb shows the sequencer as Illumina HiSeq 2000. TCR beta VDJ combination and CDR3 sequence profiling used genomic DNA as the template. TCRdb reanalyzed the raw reads on its own, using fastp at Q25 for trimming and MiXCR for clone calling, and kept in-frame beta chains. Identical CDR3 proteins give one entry, which carries the most common genes and DNA. The sample contains around 500,000 distinct CDR3 sequences, around 33% of them found a single time. Jointly, the top ten make up roughly 0.89% of the sample. Expansion of CD8+CD57+ cells had been shown by flow cytometry in the patients chosen for sequencing. Sequenced: sorted CD4+, CD8+, or CD8+CD57+ T cells (not recorded which) from PBMCs. The source of these receptors is a human donor with aplastic anemia.

This clonotype was seen a few times. The genes are TRBV6-1 and TRBJ2-7, with 10 bases fitting TRBD1. The CDR3 runs 15 residues. From germline, CDR1 is MNHNS and CDR2 SASEGT. The trim removed 5 bases at V and 1 base at J, leaving 5 bases unmatched. The CDR3 sequence is CASSQRQGASYEQYF. The DNA of the CDR3 is TGTGCCAGCAGTCAGAGACAGGGGGCATCCTACGAGCAGTACTTC.

This clonotype showed up many times. The chain joins TRBV29-1 to TRBJ2-2; D is uncertain. Trimming took 2 bases from V and 0 from J, leaving 4 bases between them. CDR1 SQVTM and CDR2 ANQGSEA come from the germline V gene. The CDR3 extends over 13 amino acids. CDR3 bases: TGCAGCGTTGAACAGACGAACACCGGGGAGCTGTTTTTT. Protein product: CSVEQTNTGELFF.

The chain uses TRBV7-8 and TRBJ1-3; 7 bases are shared with TRBD1. The CDR3 consists of 14 residues. Losses at the gene ends were 3 bases for V and 6 bases for J; bases not matched to a gene: 5. The germline V gene encodes CDR1 SGHVS and CDR2 FQNEAQ. CDR3 in amino acids: CASSFEGALNTIYF. The CDR3 region has the DNA TGTGCCAGCAGCTTTGAGGGGGCTTTAAACACCATATATTTT.

A word on this clonotype: Its ends do not fully match the called genes, so a read error is possible. The chain carries TRBV20-1 and TRBJ1-2; D unresolved. The germline V gene encodes CDR1 DFQATT and CDR2 SNEGSKA (reference sequence). CDR3 length: 10 amino acids. CDR3 bases: TGCGGTGCTCGACTAGCGGGCTACACCTTC. Translating gives CGARLAGYTF.

In its sample, this clonotype was seen many times. The chain recombines TRBV20-1 with TRBJ2-7, with 7 bases lining up with TRBD2. V lost 6 bases, J lost 4 bases, and 9 bases stayed unmatched. Germline V gene sequence: CDR1 DFQATT, CDR2 SNEGSKA (reference sequence). CDR3 length: 13 residues. The CDR3 here is CSAVGGTTYEQYF. The CDR3, as DNA: TGCAGTGCAGTGGGCGGGACTACGTACGAGCAGTACTTC.